Shown below are 21 T cell receptor beta chains from a single sample sequenced in a study of shared clonotypes between healthy human individuals. Using immunoSEQ multiplex PCR, the repertoire was profiled, and TCRdb retains in-frame clones only, with some absent. The table records more than 1.2 million clones, approximately 98.5% of them present only once. Input material: naive CD4+ T cells sorted from blood. The sample's subset: CD45RA+ positively selected. These receptors were taken from a man aged 25-45 years in good health.

This chain uses TRBV5-6 with TRBJ1-3; D is undetermined. CDR3 length equals 14 residues. V dropped 0 bases and J dropped 0 bases, with 4 bases sitting between them. Germline CDR1 SGHDT, CDR2 YYEEEE. DNA of the CDR3: TGTGCCAGCAGCTTGGGGGGCTCTGGAAACACCATATATTTT. Protein sequence: CASSLGGSGNTIYF.

This clone was seen a single time. V usage is TRBV6-1 and J usage is TRBJ1-2, with D tentatively TRBD1 (5 bases). V was pared by 6 bases and J by 9 bases, with 17 bases between. Germline V CDR1 and CDR2: MNHNS, SASEGT. This CDR3 is 13 amino acids long. This CDR3 is CASRPGLERSYTF. The CDR3, as DNA: TGTGCCAGCAGGCCAGGGTTGGAACGTAGCTACACCTTC.

The chain carries TRBV14 and TRBJ2-7; the D is unclear. Trimming removed 2 bases at V and 3 bases at J, with 5 bases between. Germline CDR1 and CDR2: SGHDN and FVKESK. This CDR3 spans 12 amino acids. The CDR3 DNA reads as TGTGCCAGCAGCCAACAGAGCTACGAGCAGTACTTC. Its protein product is CASSQQSYEQYF.

The chain links TRBV6-1 to TRBJ2-3; 10 bases are shared with TRBD2. Germline V CDR1 and CDR2: MNHNS, SASEGT. The CDR3 has 20 residues. The J segment lost 1 base and the V segment lost 2 bases, leaving 15 bases of the junction unmatched. CDR3 sequence reads: CASSESRRRGLAWGTDTQYF. The CDR3 DNA sequence: TGTGCCAGCAGTGAATCGAGAAGGAGGGGACTAGCGTGGGGCACAGATACGCAGTATTTT.

The chain carries TRBV19 and TRBJ2-1; D unresolved. The CDR3 has 14 amino acids. The germline V gene encodes CDR1 LNHDA and CDR2 SQIVND (reference sequence). V dropped 7 bases and J dropped 0 bases, with 10 bases sitting between them. CDR3 sequence: CASNRLGSYNEQFF. The CDR3 DNA is TGTGCCAGTAACCGGCTGGGCTCCTACAATGAGCAGTTCTTC.

The CDR3 is CASSLTGGRPYEQYF. CDR3 DNA sequence: TGTGCCAGCAGCTTGACGGGGGGCAGGCCCTACGAGCAGTACTTC. The chain joins TRBV11-2 to TRBJ2-7; D perhaps matches TRBD2 (7 bases). The CDR3 is 15 residues long. The germline V and J ends were trimmed by 3 bases and 2 bases, with 14 bases remaining between them. Germline loops: CDR1 SGHAT, CDR2 FQNNGV.

On this clone itself: The same CDR3 also results from other DNA sequences found in this sample. This sequence joins TRBV6-5 and TRBJ2-7, with D maybe TRBD2 (5 bases). The CDR3 runs to 15 residues. The V end was cut by 0 bases, the J end by 0 bases, with 9 bases between. Per the germline V gene, CDR1 is MNHEY and CDR2 is SVGAGI. CDR3 nucleotides: TGTGCCAGCAGTTACTCGCGGGTGAGCTCCTACGAGCAGTACTTC. Protein product: CASSYSRVSSYEQYF.

The chain joins TRBV6-1 to TRBJ1-5; TRBD1 aligns across 8 bases. V was clipped by 7 bases and J by 7 bases; unmatched bases: 9. CDR1 and CDR2 (germline): MNHNS, SASEGT. The CDR3 covers 14 residues. The CDR3 is CASISQGGGQPQHF. CDR3 DNA sequence: TGTGCCAGCATTTCACAGGGGGGCGGGCAGCCCCAGCATTTT.

The table lists this clone with a count of one. The CDR3: CASSPGGTHYGYTF. DNA for the CDR3: TGTGCCAGCAGCCCTGGGGGGACCCACTATGGCTACACCTTC. The V gene is TRBV5-4, the J gene TRBJ1-2, with D maybe TRBD1 (5 bases). CDR3 length: 14 amino acids. In germline, CDR1 is SGHNT, CDR2 YYREEE (reference sequence). V gave up 4 bases and J gave up 3 bases, with 13 bases separating them. Combining the CDR3 with reference TRBV5-4 and TRBJ1-2 gives the whole variable domain ETGVTQSPTHLIKTRGQQVTLRCSSQSGHNTVSWYQQALGQGPQFIFQYYREEENGRGNFPPRFSGLQFPNYSSELNVNALELDDSALYLCASSPGGTHYGYTFGSGTRLTVV.

This clone was observed a single time. The chain links TRBV27 to TRBJ2-1, with 8 bases lining up with TRBD2. The CDR3 is 16 amino acids. The V gene's germline CDR1 is MNHEY and CDR2 SMNVEV (reference sequence). J lost 6 bases, V lost 6 bases, and 13 bases had no gene match. This CDR3 is CASSPRQGSGGNEQFF. For the CDR3, the DNA is TGTGCCAGCAGCCCGCGTCAGGGGAGCGGGGGCAATGAGCAGTTCTTC.

The chain uses TRBV5-1 and TRBJ2-7; possibly TRBD1 for D (6 bases). Germline V lookup: CDR1 SGHRS, CDR2 YFSETQ. CDR3 length equals 18 residues. V was cut by 2 bases and J by 5 bases, with 26 bases left in between. CDR3 sequence reads: CASSFPRDGKQGVHEQYF. The DNA for the CDR3 is TGCGCCAGCAGCTTCCCTAGAGACGGAAAACAGGGTGTCCACGAGCAGTACTTC.

The chain is built from TRBV4-1 and TRBJ2-7; the D is unclear. V shed 1 base and J shed 2 bases, with 12 bases lying between them. Germline V CDR1 and CDR2: MGHRA, YSYEKL. This CDR3 is 15 amino acids long. The DNA for the CDR3 is TGCGCCAGCAGCCAAGCCAGTTACACGGCCTACGAGCAGTACTTC. Translated: CASSQASYTAYEQYF.

Here the CDR3 DNA reads TGTGCCAGCTCTCCCGGGACCCCCAATGGCTACACCTTC. Protein product: CASSPGTPNGYTF. The chain has TRBV18 and TRBJ1-2; weak D call: TRBD1 (5 bases). CDR1 and CDR2 from the germline V gene are KGHSH and LQKENI. V was trimmed by 6 bases and J by 6 bases, leaving 14 bases between them. There are 13 residues in the CDR3.

The J gene is TRBJ2-7, the V gene TRBV4-2; 7 nucleotides line up with TRBD2. V shed 1 base and J 4 bases; nucleotides not matched to a gene: 10. CDR1 is LGHNA and CDR2 is YNFKEQ in the germline V gene. The CDR3 sequence is 16 residues long. DNA for the CDR3: TGTGCCAGCAGCCAAGGATCCGGCGGGAGCCGGTACGAGCAGTACTTC. This codes for CASSQGSGGSRYEQYF.

The rearrangement links TRBV6-5 to TRBJ1-3; D uncertain. Per germline, CDR1 MNHEY and CDR2 SVGAGI. V lost 6 bases, J lost 0 bases, and 6 bases lay in between. This CDR3 has 13 residues. CDR3 DNA: TGTGCCAGCAGGAGTAGCTCTGGAAACACCATATATTTT. Translating gives CASRSSSGNTIYF.

The chain links TRBV12-5 to TRBJ1-1, with D unresolved. The germline V gene encodes CDR1 LGHNT and CDR2 FRNRAP. Trimming left V 2 bases short and J 1 base short, with 5 bases between. The length of the CDR3 is 13 residues. The CDR3 coding sequence is TGTGCTAGTGGTTTGCAAGCGAACACTGAAGCTTTCTTT. This codes for CASGLQANTEAFF.

This clone was observed once. This chain joins TRBV5-6 and TRBJ2-2, with D unclear. The CDR3 spans 15 residues. V was clipped by 1 base and J by 5 bases, with 12 bases between them. Germline V gives CDR1 SGHDT, CDR2 YYEEEE. Here the CDR3 DNA reads TGTGCCAGCAGCTTGAACCCAGCAATTACCGGGGAGCTGTTTTTT. Encoded protein: CASSLNPAITGELFF.

V usage is TRBV18 and J usage is TRBJ2-7, with D perhaps TRBD1 (5 bases). Per the germline V gene, CDR1 is KGHSH and CDR2 is LQKENI. The CDR3 sequence is 15 residues long. The germline V and J ends were trimmed by 4 bases and 5 bases, with 18 bases remaining between them. CDR3 nucleotides: TGTGCCAGCTCACTTTCCCAGGGTTTCGACAACGAGCAGTACTTC. Translating it yields CASSLSQGFDNEQYF.

This rearrangement joins TRBV6-5 to TRBJ2-1; possible D gene TRBD2, 6 bases. CDR3 length: 14 amino acids. Germline V gene data show CDR1 as MNHEY and CDR2 as SVGAGI. V lost 6 bases to trimming and J lost 6 bases, with 15 bases between them. In DNA form, the CDR3 reads TGTGCCAGCAGCTCCGGGACTCCCGCCAATGAGCAGTTCTTC. Residues: CASSSGTPANEQFF.

The J gene is TRBJ2-7, the V gene TRBV5-1; 7 bases match TRBD1. J gave up 3 bases and V 0 bases, and 12 bases lay outside the gene matches. Germline CDR1 reads SGHRS; CDR2 reads YFSETQ. The CDR3 spans 17 residues. The CDR3 DNA reads as TGCGCCAGCAGCTTGGGGCCGCTACCGGGACAGAACTACGAGCAGTACTTC. This translates into CASSLGPLPGQNYEQYF.

CDR3 in DNA: TGTGCCAGCAGACGGACAGGGGAAGAGACCCAGTACTTC. It is translated as CASRRTGEETQYF. The chain links TRBV11-2 to TRBJ2-5; TRBD1 matches 9 bases. J lost 3 bases, V lost 6 bases, and 2 bases had no gene match. This CDR3 has 13 amino acids. Per germline, CDR1 SGHAT and CDR2 FQNNGV.